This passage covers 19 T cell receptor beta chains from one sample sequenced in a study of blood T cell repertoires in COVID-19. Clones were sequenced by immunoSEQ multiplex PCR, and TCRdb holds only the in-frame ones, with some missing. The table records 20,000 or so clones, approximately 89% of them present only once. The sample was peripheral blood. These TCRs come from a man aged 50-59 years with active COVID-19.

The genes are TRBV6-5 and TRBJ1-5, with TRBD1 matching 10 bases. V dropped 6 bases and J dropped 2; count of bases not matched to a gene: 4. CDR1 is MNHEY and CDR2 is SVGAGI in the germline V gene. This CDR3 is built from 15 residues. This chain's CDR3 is CASRGDRGGNQPQHF. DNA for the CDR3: TGTGCCAGCAGAGGGGACAGGGGTGGCAATCAGCCCCAGCATTTT.

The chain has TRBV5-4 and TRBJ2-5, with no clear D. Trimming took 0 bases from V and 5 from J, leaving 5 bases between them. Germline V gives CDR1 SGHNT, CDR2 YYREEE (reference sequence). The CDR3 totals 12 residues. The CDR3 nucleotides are TGTGCCAGCAGCTTGGATCTGGAGACCCAGTACTTC. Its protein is CASSLDLETQYF. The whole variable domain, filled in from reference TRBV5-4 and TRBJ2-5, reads ETGVTQSPTHLIKTRGQQVTLRCSSQSGHNTVSWYQQALGQGPQFIFQYYREEENGRGNFPPRFSGLQFPNYSSELNVNALELDDSALYLCASSLDLETQYFGPGTRLLVL.

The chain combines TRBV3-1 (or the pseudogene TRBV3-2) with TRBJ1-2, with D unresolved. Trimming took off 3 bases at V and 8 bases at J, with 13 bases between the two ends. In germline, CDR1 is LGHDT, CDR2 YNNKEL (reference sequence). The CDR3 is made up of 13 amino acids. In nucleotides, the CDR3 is TGTGCCAGCAGCCATTTATCCCTTGAGGGCTACACCTTC. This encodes CASSHLSLEGYTF.

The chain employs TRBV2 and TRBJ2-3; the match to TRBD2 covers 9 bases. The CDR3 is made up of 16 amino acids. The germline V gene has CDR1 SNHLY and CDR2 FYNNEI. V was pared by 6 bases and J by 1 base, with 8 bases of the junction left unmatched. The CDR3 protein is CASSDGTSRRTDTQYF. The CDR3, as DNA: TGTGCCAGCAGCGACGGGACTAGCAGACGCACAGATACGCAGTATTTT.

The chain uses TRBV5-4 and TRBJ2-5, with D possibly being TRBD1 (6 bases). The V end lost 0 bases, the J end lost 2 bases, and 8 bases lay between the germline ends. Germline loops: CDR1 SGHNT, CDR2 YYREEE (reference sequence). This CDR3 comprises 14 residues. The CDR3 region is CASSLGGQQETQYF. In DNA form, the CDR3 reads TGTGCCAGCAGCTTGGGAGGACAGCAAGAGACCCAGTACTTC.

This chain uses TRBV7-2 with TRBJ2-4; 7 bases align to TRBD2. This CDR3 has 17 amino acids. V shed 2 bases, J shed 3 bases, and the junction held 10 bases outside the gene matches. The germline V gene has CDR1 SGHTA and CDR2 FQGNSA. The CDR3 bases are TGTGCCAGCAGCTTACTTCGGGGCCGGGGGGACAAAAACATTCAGTACTTC. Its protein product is CASSLLRGRGDKNIQYF.

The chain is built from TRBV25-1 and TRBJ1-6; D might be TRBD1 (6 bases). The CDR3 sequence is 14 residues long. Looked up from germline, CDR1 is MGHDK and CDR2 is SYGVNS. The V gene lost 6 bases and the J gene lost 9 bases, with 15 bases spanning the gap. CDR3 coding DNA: TGTGCCAGCAGAGGTCCAGGGGTGGTTTCACCCCTCCACTTT. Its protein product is CASRGPGVVSPLHF.

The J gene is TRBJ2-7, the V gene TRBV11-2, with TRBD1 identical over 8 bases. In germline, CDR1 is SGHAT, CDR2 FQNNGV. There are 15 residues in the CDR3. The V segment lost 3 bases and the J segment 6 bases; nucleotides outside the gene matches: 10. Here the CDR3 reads CASSLTVGRGREQYF. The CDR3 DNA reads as TGTGCCAGCAGCTTGACCGTGGGCAGGGGGCGCGAGCAGTACTTC.

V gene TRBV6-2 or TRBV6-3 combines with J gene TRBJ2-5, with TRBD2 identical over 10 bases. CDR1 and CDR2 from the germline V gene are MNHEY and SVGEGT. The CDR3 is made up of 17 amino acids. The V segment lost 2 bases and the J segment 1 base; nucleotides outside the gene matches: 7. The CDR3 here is CASSYARRTSGQETQYF. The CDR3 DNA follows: TGTGCCAGCAGTTACGCACGCCGGACTAGCGGCCAAGAGACCCAGTACTTC.

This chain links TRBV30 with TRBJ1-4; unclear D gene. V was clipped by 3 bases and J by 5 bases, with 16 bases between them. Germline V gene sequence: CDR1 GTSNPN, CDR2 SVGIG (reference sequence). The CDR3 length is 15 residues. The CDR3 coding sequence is TGTGCCTGGAGGGGGAGGGAGGGTCAGAATGAAAAACTGTTTTTT. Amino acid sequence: CAWRGREGQNEKLFF.

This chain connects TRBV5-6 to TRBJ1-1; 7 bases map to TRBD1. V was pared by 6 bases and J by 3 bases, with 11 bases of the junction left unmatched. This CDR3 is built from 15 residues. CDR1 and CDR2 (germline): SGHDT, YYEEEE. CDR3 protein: CASKRQGDRDTEAFF. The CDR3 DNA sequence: TGTGCCAGCAAGCGTCAGGGGGATAGGGACACTGAAGCTTTCTTT.

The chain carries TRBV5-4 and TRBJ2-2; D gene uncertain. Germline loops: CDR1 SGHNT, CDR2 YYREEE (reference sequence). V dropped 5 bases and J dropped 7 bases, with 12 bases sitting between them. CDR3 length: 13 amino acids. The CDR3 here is CASSPRLYGELFF. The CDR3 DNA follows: TGTGCCAGCAGTCCGCGGCTATACGGGGAGCTGTTTTTT.

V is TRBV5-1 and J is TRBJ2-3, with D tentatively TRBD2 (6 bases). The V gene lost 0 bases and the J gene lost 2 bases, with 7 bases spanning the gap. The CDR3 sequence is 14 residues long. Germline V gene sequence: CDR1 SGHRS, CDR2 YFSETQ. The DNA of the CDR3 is TGCGCCAGCAGCTTGGCGGGGGTCACAGATACGCAGTATTTT. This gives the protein CASSLAGVTDTQYF.

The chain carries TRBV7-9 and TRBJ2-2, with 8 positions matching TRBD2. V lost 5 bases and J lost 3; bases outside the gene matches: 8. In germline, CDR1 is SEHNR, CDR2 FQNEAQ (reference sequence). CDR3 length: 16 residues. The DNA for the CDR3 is TGTGCCAGCAGCCCAGCGACTAGCGTGTACACCGGGGAGCTGTTTTTT. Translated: CASSPATSVYTGELFF.

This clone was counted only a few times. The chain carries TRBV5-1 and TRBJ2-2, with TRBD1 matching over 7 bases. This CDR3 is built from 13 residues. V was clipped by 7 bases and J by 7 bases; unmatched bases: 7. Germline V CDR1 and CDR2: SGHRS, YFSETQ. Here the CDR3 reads CASSTGFDGELFF. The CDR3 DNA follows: TGCGCCAGCTCGACAGGGTTCGACGGGGAGCTGTTTTTT.

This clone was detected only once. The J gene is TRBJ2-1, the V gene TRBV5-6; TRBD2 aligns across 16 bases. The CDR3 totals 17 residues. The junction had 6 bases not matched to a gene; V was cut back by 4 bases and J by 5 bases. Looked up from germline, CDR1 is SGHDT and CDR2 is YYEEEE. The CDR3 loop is CASSDGTSGGAHNEQFF. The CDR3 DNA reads TGTGCCAGCAGCGACGGGACTAGCGGGGGGGCACACAATGAGCAGTTCTTC. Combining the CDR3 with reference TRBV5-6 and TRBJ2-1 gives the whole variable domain DAGVTQSPTHLIKTRGQQVTLRCSPKSGHDTVSWYQQALGQGPQFIFQYYEEEERQRGNFPDRFSGHQFPNYSSELNVNALLLGDSALYLCASSDGTSGGAHNEQFFGPGTRLTVL.

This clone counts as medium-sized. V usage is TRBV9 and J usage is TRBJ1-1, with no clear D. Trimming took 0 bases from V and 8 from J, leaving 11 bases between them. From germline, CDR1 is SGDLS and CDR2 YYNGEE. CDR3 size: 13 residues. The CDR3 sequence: CASSVESAGEAFF. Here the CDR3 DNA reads TGTGCCAGCAGCGTAGAGTCGGCGGGGGAAGCTTTCTTT.

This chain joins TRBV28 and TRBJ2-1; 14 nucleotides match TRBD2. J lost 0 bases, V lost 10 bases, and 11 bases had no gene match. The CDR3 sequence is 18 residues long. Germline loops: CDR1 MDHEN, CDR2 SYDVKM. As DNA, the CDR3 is TGTGCCACCTTAGGACTAGCGGGAGGTAAGAGCTCCTACAATGAGCAGTTCTTC. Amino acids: CATLGLAGGKSSYNEQFF.

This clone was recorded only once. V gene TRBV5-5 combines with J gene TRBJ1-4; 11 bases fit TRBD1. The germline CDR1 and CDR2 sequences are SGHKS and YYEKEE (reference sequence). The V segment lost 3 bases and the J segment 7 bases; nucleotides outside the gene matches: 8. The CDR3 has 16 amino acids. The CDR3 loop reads CASSSAGGTGGEKLFF. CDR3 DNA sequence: TGTGCCAGCAGCTCCGCCGGCGGGACAGGGGGTGAAAAACTGTTTTTT. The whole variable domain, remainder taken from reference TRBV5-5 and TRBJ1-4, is DAGVTQSPTHLIKTRGQQVTLRCSPISGHKSVSWYQQVLGQGPQFIFQYYEKEERGRGNFPDRFSARQFPNYSSELNVNALLLGDSALYLCASSSAGGTGGEKLFFGSGTQLSVL.